The rows below give T cell receptor beta chains drawn from one sample of a study of blood T cell repertoires in COVID-19. Sequencing used immunoSEQ multiplex PCR; TCRdb keeps in-frame clones, though not all of them. The sample holds 200,000 to 250,000 clones, roughly 88% seen once. Specimen: peripheral blood. These receptors were collected from an elderly man with acute or convalescent COVID-19. CDR3s include the opening cysteine and the closing phenylalanine or tryptophan. Each record gives: clone size, J gene, V gene, D gene, CDR3 DNA, CDR3 protein. The D gene is left open where the match is weak. Rows may omit the clone size; those that give it use once, few, many or a size class.

clone size: .; J gene: TRBJ2-7; V gene: TRBV2; D gene: TRBD1; CDR3 DNA: TGTGCCAGCAGTGAAATCAACAGGGGGAGTTACGAGCAGTACTTC; CDR3 protein: CASSEINRGSYEQYF
clone size: .; J gene: TRBJ2-2; V gene: TRBV3-1/TRBV3-2; D gene: .; CDR3 DNA: TGTGCCAGCAGCTCCAGGGGGGAGCTGTTTTTT; CDR3 protein: CASSSRGELFF
clone size: .; J gene: TRBJ1-2; V gene: TRBV10-3; D gene: TRBD1; CDR3 DNA: TGTGCCATCAGTTTAGGGACAGGGGGAAGCTATGGCTACACCTTC; CDR3 protein: CAISLGTGGSYGYTF
clone size: .; J gene: TRBJ1-1; V gene: TRBV28; D gene: TRBD1; CDR3 DNA: TGTGCCAGCACCCGGACAGGGGGGTTGGGGACTGAAGCTTTCTTT; CDR3 protein: CASTRTGGLGTEAFF
clone size: few; J gene: TRBJ2-5; V gene: TRBV7-2; D gene: .; CDR3 DNA: TGTGCCAGCAGCTTAGGGGTTGTAGGGGGGGCCGGAGAGACCCAGTACTTC; CDR3 protein: CASSLGVVGGAGETQYF
clone size: .; J gene: TRBJ2-2; V gene: TRBV5-5; D gene: .; CDR3 DNA: TGTGCCAGCAGCTCTGGACCTCTAGCGCCCCCCGTTTACACCGGGGAGCTGTTTTTT; CDR3 protein: CASSSGPLAPPVYTGELFF
clone size: .; J gene: TRBJ2-1; V gene: TRBV9; D gene: .; CDR3 DNA: TGTGCCAGCAGCATGAACGCGCTTAGCTCCTACAATGAGCAGTTCTTC; CDR3 protein: CASSMNALSSYNEQFF
clone size: .; J gene: TRBJ2-1; V gene: TRBV19; D gene: TRBD2; CDR3 DNA: TGTGCCAGTAGTCGAGGACTAGCGGGAAACTACAATGAGCAGTTCTTC; CDR3 protein: CASSRGLAGNYNEQFF
clone size: .; J gene: TRBJ2-7; V gene: TRBV2; D gene: .; CDR3 DNA: TGTGCCAGCAGTGCCGGAGTTTTCTACGAGCAGTACTTC; CDR3 protein: CASSAGVFYEQYF
clone size: .; J gene: TRBJ1-1; V gene: TRBV5-8; D gene: .; CDR3 DNA: TGTGCCAGCAGCTTGGAGCGAGTTGGAACTGAAGCTTTCTTT; CDR3 protein: CASSLERVGTEAFF
clone size: .; J gene: TRBJ1-5; V gene: TRBV11-2; D gene: .; CDR3 DNA: TGTGCCAGCAGCTTAGCCAGTAATCAGCCCCAGCATTTT; CDR3 protein: CASSLASNQPQHF
clone size: .; J gene: TRBJ2-7; V gene: TRBV5-1; D gene: TRBD2; CDR3 DNA: TGCGCCAGCAGCTTGGGCGCGGGAGCCTACGAGCAGTACTTC; CDR3 protein: CASSLGAGAYEQYF
clone size: .; J gene: TRBJ1-5; V gene: TRBV19; D gene: TRBD1; CDR3 DNA: TGTGCCAGTAGTTTTCAGACAGGGGGCGGGAGTCAGCCCCAGCATTTT; CDR3 protein: CASSFQTGGGSQPQHF
clone size: .; J gene: TRBJ1-6; V gene: TRBV5-1; D gene: TRBD1; CDR3 DNA: TGCGCCAGCAGCTTGGACAGGGGAAGGTCACCCCTCCACTTT; CDR3 protein: CASSLDRGRSPLHF
clone size: .; J gene: TRBJ2-5; V gene: TRBV7-6; D gene: .; CDR3 DNA: TGTGCCAGCAGCTTAGCATCGGAGCGGGAAACAGGGGAGACCCAGTACTTC; CDR3 protein: CASSLASERETGETQYF
clone size: .; J gene: TRBJ2-3; V gene: TRBV3-1/TRBV3-2; D gene: TRBD2; CDR3 DNA: TGTGCCAGCAGCAAGGGGGCGACTAGCGGTAGCACAGATACGCAGTATTTT; CDR3 protein: CASSKGATSGSTDTQYF
clone size: .; J gene: TRBJ1-1; V gene: TRBV5-8; D gene: TRBD1; CDR3 DNA: TGTGCCAGCAGCTCCAACAGGGGGCATAGAGCTTTCTTT; CDR3 protein: CASSSNRGHRAFF
clone size: .; J gene: TRBJ2-5; V gene: TRBV28; D gene: TRBD2; CDR3 DNA: TGTGCCAGCAGTCGGAGCAGCGGGAGATACCAAGAGACCCAGTACTTC; CDR3 protein: CASSRSSGRYQETQYF
clone size: once; J gene: TRBJ1-1; V gene: TRBV5-1; D gene: .; CDR3 DNA: TGCGCCAGCAGCTTGTTTCAGGGCTTTAACACTGAAGCTTTCTTT; CDR3 protein: CASSLFQGFNTEAFF
clone size: .; J gene: TRBJ1-5; V gene: TRBV5-1; D gene: .; CDR3 DNA: TGCGCCAGCAGCCCCGAGGGGGGGACATGGGCCAGGCCCCAGCATTTT; CDR3 protein: CASSPEGGTWARPQHF
clone size: .; J gene: TRBJ2-5; V gene: TRBV28; D gene: TRBD1; CDR3 DNA: TGTGCCAGCACTTTGACAGGGTACCAAGAGACCCAGTACTTC; CDR3 protein: CASTLTGYQETQYF
clone size: .; J gene: TRBJ2-4; V gene: TRBV5-1; D gene: TRBD1; CDR3 DNA: TGCGCCAGCAGCTCGAAGACAGGGGGAAACATTCAGTACTTC; CDR3 protein: CASSSKTGGNIQYF
clone size: .; J gene: TRBJ1-2; V gene: TRBV10-3; D gene: .; CDR3 DNA: TGTGCCATCACGAAGGGGCGCAGAGGCTCCGGCTACACCTTC; CDR3 protein: CAITKGRRGSGYTF
clone size: few; J gene: TRBJ2-7; V gene: TRBV18; D gene: .; CDR3 DNA: TGTGCCAGCTCACCATATTCGGGGATTAGGGACGAGCAGTACTTC; CDR3 protein: CASSPYSGIRDEQYF
clone size: .; J gene: TRBJ2-7; V gene: TRBV6-1; D gene: .; CDR3 DNA: TGTGCCAGCAGTGAAGTTCCCAGCGCTGTCCCCTACGAGCAGTACTTC; CDR3 protein: CASSEVPSAVPYEQYF
clone size: .; J gene: TRBJ1-1; V gene: TRBV18; D gene: TRBD1; CDR3 DNA: TGTGCCAGCTCACCACGATCCGGGACAGGGGGCACTGAAGCTTTCTTT; CDR3 protein: CASSPRSGTGGTEAFF